Listed here is a single T cell receptor beta chain. What antigen it recognizes has not been identified. No much larger clone is present one base from it, and per-base qualities are unavailable. The germline V gene gives CDR1 as SGDLS and CDR2 as YYNGEE. Trimming takes 0 bases from V and 6 bases from J, and the germline ends sit 5 bases apart. CDR3 length: 12 amino acids, cysteine to phenylalanine. CDR3 DNA only is kept here, 36 bases in frame from base 1. The data are from a study of PD-1 blockade in classical Hodgkin lymphoma (dated by TCRdb to 2018 to 2020). Concerning the study at large: Nivolumab dosing was 3 mg/kg intravenously every 2 weeks, continuing until either disease progression or unacceptable toxicity. A peripheral blood immune signature of response to PD-1 blockade in classical Hodgkin lymphoma was defined using TCR beta sequencing and CyTOF.

The paper as a whole reports these results and caveats: Trial patients with a complete response had baseline diversity similar to that of newly diagnosed patients, while partial responders and progressors had significantly lower diversity. Patients starting nivolumab less than 1 year after ASCT had lower diversity and were excluded from later analyses to avoid confounding by immune reconstitution. The study was restricted to a single clinical trial cohort, and the causes of repertoire differences, possibly disease activity or prior therapy, were left undefined. A significant rise by C4D1 was seen in CD4+ but not CD8+ TCR diversity (p=0.0027 vs p=0.16), with the rise being most apparent in complete responders (p=0.02). Baseline TCR diversity was reported as lower in newly diagnosed patients than in healthy donors, and lower still in relapsed/refractory patients.

Genomic DNA was isolated using the Qiagen DNeasy kit from unsorted PBMCs as well as from negatively selected CD4+ and CD8+ fractions. TCR beta CDR3 regions were subjected to amplification by immunoSEQ multiplex PCR with primers that anneal to V and J segments. A synthetic immune receptor repertoire was used to minimize amplification bias, and any remaining bias was removed computationally after sequencing. In the source study's methods: Custom Python scripts were used to quantify repertoire diversity as the Shannon entropy index. Unsorted, CD4+ and CD8+ repertoires were examined separately, except in combined analyses, for which CD4+ and CD8+ sequences were merged in silico. Clonal expansion was defined as a frequency increase of at least 2-fold after treatment compared with C1D1, and clones undetected at baseline were assigned a pseudocount of 0.5. Singleton clones were defined as clones with 0 or 1 copy at C1D1, and non-singleton clones were defined as clones with 2 or more copies. Clones expanded in unsorted samples were labelled as CD4+, CD8+ or unknown by matching protein sequences in sorted samples from the same patient. Wilcoxon tests on paired samples were used to test changes in diversity from C1D1 to C4D1. The immuneACCESS repertoire file appears here via TCRdb, limited to in-frame rearrangements. These files lack a portion of the clones; in checked studies, under half of the deficit traces to unresolved V genes, and the cause of the others is not known. The DNA gave D and trimming, while V, J and clone size come from that table. Here the sample has roughly 47,000 clones; around 80% occur a single time. Approximately 21% of the sample is taken by the ten largest.

This specimen's time point label, interpreted: cycle 2 day 1 (C2D1) of nivolumab. Every trial patient had relapsed after autologous stem cell transplantation, and cohorts A, B and C differed in prior brentuximab vedotin exposure. The trial cohort comprised some 60 patients with relapsed/refractory classical Hodgkin lymphoma whose best overall responses were complete response, partial response or progressive disease. Trial patients were treated with single-agent nivolumab in the multi-cohort phase II CheckMate 205 trial. An independent review committee assessed best overall response by applying the 2007 International Working Group response criteria. Trial PBMCs were collected immediately before nivolumab initiation (C1D1) and during therapy at cycle 2 day 1 and cycle 4 day 1. After peripheral blood was drawn into 8 mL Vacutainer Cell Preparation Tubes, PBMCs were isolated by centrifugation and then cryopreserved.

The input for sequencing was peripheral blood mononuclear cells (PBMCs), taken before the second cycle of nivolumab. This receptor was taken from a human donor with classical Hodgkin lymphoma. The chain couples TRBV9 to TRBJ2-3; the D element could tentatively be TRBD1 or TRBD2, as 5 bases agree for each. Here is the DNA: TGTGCCAGCAGCGTAGGGGGGGATACGCAGTATTTT. It specifies CASSVGGDTQYF. This CDR3, with the reference TRBV9 and TRBJ2-3 proteins standing in past its ends, gives the full variable domain DSGVTQTPKHLITATGQRVTLRCSPRSGDLSVYWYQQSLDQGLQFLIQYYNGEERAKGNILERFSAQQFPDLHSELNLSSLELGDSALYFCASSVGGDTQYFGPGTRLTVL.